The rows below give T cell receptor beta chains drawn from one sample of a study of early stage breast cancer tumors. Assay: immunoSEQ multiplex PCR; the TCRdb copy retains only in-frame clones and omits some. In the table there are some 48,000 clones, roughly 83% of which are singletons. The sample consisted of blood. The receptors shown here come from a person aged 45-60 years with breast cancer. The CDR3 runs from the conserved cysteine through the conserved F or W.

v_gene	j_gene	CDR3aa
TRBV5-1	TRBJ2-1	CASSLSGRPTSYNEQFF
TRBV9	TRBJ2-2	CASSGLPRTANTGELFF
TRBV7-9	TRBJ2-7	CASSLVGFSDEQYF
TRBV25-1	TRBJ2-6	CASSGGPTSGANVLTF
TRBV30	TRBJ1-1	CAWTELPWTEAFF
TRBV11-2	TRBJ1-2	CASSLRALKDGYTF
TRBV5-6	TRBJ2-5	CASSFGTRETQYF
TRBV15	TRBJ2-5	CATSRDHAPGAETQYF
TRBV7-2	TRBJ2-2	CASSLAFQRDTGELFF
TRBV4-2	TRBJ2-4	CASSQANGRENIQYF
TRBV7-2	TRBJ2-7	CASSLNSWQGGYEQYF
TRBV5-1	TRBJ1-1	CASSLGGHNTEAFF
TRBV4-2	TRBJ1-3	CASSQGKGSGNTIYF
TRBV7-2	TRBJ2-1	CASSPWGEGEQFF
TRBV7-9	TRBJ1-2	CASSLAGNYGYTF
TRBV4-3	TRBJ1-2	CASSQDSPRDRGEGRGYTF
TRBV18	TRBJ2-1	CASSPWTSRIDEQFF
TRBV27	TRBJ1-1	CASSFLQGNTEAFF
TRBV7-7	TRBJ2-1	CASSMGTGVMNEQFF
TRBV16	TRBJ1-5	CASAIGGGNQPQHF
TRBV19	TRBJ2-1	CASSLTGVSSYNEQFF
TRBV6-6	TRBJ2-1	CASSYIPCNEQFF
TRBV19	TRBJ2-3	CASSPTRRLALDTQYF
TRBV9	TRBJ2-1	CASSVRGGRLNEQFF
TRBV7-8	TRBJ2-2	CASSSRLPPTGELFF
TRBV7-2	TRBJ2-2	CASSLSVRDLNTGELFF
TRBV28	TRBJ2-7	CASQDRTYEQYF
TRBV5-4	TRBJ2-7	CASSLGGQGAYEQYF
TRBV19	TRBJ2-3	CASSLRLAGLSTDTQYF
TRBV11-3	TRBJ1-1	CASSFSGRNTEAFF
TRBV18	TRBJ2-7	CASSSSRTDYEQYF
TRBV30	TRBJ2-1	CAWSEHRYNEQFF
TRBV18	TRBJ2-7	CASSPRLAATGGVEQYF
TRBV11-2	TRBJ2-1	CASSLTRLRRNNEQFF
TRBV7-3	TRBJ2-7	CASSLTGGGHYEQYF
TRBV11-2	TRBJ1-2	CASSLGRGLGYTF
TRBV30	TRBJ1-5	CAWSVGQDPYSNQPQHF
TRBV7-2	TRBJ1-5	CASSLAPGTGKQPQHF
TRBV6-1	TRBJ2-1	CASTPPGDRSNEQFF
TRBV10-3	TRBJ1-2	CAISESGGAYGYTF
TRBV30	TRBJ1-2	CAWDTYPSHGYTF
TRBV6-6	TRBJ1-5	CASSPSEGYQPQHF
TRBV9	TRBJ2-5	CASSAGSTKTQYF
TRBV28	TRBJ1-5	CASSLTEYSNQPQHF
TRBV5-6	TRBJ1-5	CASSLEVGEPQHF